Each of the 5 T cell receptor beta chains below was sequenced from the same sample in a study of PD-1 blockade in classical Hodgkin lymphoma. Time point defined: newly diagnosed, previously untreated cHL patient sample. PBMCs, once thawed, yielded CD8+ T cells isolated by magnetic negative selection. Method: immunoSEQ multiplex PCR; TCRdb's copy keeps in-frame clones and lacks some. The table has about 21,000 clones, about 87% seen once. Input material: CD8+ T cells from blood. All receptors derive from a human donor with classical Hodgkin lymphoma.

The chain is built from TRBV28 and TRBJ2-7, with 8 bases fitting TRBD2. This CDR3 contains 13 residues. V shed 5 bases, J shed 6 bases, and the junction held 6 bases outside the gene matches. CDR1 MDHEN and CDR2 SYDVKM come from the germline V gene. CDR3 residues: CASSSGSSSEQYF. CDR3 DNA: TGTGCCAGCAGTAGCGGGAGTTCCAGCGAGCAGTACTTC.

V is TRBV7-9 and J is TRBJ1-5; TRBD1 aligns across 7 bases. The CDR3 has 12 amino acids. Germline assignment: CDR1 SEHNR and CDR2 FQNEAQ (reference sequence). V shed 5 bases and J 7 bases; nucleotides not matched to a gene: 2. The CDR3 here is CASSQGEQPQHF. The CDR3 nucleotides are TGTGCCAGCAGCCAGGGGGAACAGCCCCAGCATTTT.

The chain recombines TRBV6-1 with TRBJ2-7; 7 bases line up with TRBD1. The germline CDR1 and CDR2 sequences are MNHNS and SASEGT. V trimming: 4 bases; J trimming: 5 bases; junction bases outside the gene matches: 2. The CDR3 runs 12 residues. CDR3 coding DNA: TGTGCCAGCAGTGTACAGGGGAACGAGCAGTACTTC. Amino acid sequence: CASSVQGNEQYF.

V and J are TRBV5-1 and TRBJ2-1; no clear D gene. Between the trimmed V and J ends, which lost 4 bases and 3 bases, there was a span of 17 bases. The CDR3 runs to 16 residues. Germline-derived CDR1 and CDR2 are SGHRS and YFSETQ. The CDR3 nucleotides are TGCGCCAGCAGCACCACCTTAAGTACGCTCTACAATGAGCAGTTCTTC. This codes for CASSTTLSTLYNEQFF.

The count of this clone is one. The chain links TRBV18 to TRBJ1-1, with a weak D call TRBD1 (5 bases). The CDR3 length is 15 residues. Germline-derived CDR1 and CDR2 are KGHSH and LQKENI. V was trimmed by 2 bases and J by 1 base, leaving 11 bases between them. CDR3 coding DNA: TGTGCCAGCTCACCATCGAGGGGCGGGAACACTGAAGCTTTCTTT. Its protein product is CASSPSRGGNTEAFF.